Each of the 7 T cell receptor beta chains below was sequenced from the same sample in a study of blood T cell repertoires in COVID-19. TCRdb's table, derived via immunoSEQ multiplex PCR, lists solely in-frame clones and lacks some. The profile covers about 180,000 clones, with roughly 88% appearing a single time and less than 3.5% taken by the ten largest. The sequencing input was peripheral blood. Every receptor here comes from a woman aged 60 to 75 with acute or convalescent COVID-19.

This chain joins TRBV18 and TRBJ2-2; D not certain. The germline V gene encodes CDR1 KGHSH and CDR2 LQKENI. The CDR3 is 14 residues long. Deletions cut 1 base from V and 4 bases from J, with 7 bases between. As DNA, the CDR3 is TGTGCCAGCTCACCACACATGCCCACCGGGGAGCTGTTTTTT. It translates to CASSPHMPTGELFF.

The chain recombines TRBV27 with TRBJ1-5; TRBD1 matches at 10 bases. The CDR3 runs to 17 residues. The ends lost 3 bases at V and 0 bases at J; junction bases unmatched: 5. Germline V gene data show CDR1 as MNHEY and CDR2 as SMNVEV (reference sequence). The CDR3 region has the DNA TGTGCCAGCAGTTTCGGGACAGGGGAACGTAGCAATCAGCCCCAGCATTTT. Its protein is CASSFGTGERSNQPQHF.

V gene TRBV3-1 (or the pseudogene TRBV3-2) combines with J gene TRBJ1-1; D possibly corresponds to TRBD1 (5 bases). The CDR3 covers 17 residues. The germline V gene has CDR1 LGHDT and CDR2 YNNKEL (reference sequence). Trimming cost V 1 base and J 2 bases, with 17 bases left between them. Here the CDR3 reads CASSQGFFTGINTEAFF. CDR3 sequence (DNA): TGTGCCAGCAGCCAAGGATTTTTTACAGGTATAAACACTGAAGCTTTCTTT.

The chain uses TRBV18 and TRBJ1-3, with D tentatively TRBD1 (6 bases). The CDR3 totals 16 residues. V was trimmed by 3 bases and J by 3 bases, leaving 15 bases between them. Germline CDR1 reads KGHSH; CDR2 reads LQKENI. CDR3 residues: CASSPKTGNFGNTIYF. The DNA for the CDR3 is TGTGCCAGCTCACCGAAGACAGGAAACTTTGGAAACACCATATATTTT. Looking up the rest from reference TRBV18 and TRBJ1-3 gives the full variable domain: NAGVMQNPRHLVRRRGQEARLRCSPMKGHSHVYWYRQLPEEGLKFMVYLQKENIIDESGMPKERFSAEFPKEGPSILRIQQVVRGDSAAYFCASSPKTGNFGNTIYFGEGSWLTVV.

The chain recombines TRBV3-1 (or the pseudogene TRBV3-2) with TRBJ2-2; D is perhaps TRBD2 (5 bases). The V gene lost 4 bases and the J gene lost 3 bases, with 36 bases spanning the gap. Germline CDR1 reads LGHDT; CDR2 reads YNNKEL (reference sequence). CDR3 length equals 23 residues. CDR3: CASSPSKGSTTLTDWRYTGELFF. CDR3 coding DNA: TGTGCCAGCAGCCCGTCAAAAGGTTCCACCACCTTGACGGACTGGCGATACACCGGGGAGCTGTTTTTT.

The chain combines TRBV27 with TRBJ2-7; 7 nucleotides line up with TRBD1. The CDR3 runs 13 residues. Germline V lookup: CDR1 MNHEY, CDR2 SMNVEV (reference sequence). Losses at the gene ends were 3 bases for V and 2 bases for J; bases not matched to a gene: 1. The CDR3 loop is CASSLGQPYEQYF. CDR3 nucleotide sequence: TGTGCCAGCAGTTTGGGACAGCCCTACGAGCAGTACTTC.

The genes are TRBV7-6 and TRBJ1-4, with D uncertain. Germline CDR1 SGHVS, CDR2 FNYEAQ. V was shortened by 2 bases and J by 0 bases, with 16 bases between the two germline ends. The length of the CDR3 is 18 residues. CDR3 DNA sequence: TGTGCCAGCAGCTTATCGCGATCCGGGAGATCAACTAATGAAAAACTGTTTTTT. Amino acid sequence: CASSLSRSGRSTNEKLFF.